Listed here are 31 T cell receptor beta chains from one sample, sequenced in a study of a mutant IDH1 vaccine in newly diagnosed glioma. Time point specified: baseline, week 1 (first vaccination visit). Documented treatment: pre-vaccination baseline after standard-of-care therapy. Method: immunoSEQ multiplex PCR; TCRdb's copy keeps in-frame clones and lacks some. The sample has some 23,000 clones; 85% to 95% are singletons. Here the sequenced sample was PBMCs, taken from a glioma patient treated with radiotherapy, temozolomide or both. All receptors derive from a man aged 40-55 years with glioma.

The V and J genes are TRBV5-1 and TRBJ2-7; D unresolved. Germline loops: CDR1 SGHRS, CDR2 YFSETQ. V shed 0 bases and J shed 4 bases, with 17 bases lying between them. This CDR3 contains 16 residues. The chain's CDR3 is CASSLAAGSLSYEQYF. The CDR3 region has the DNA TGCGCCAGCAGCTTGGCCGCAGGAAGCCTCTCTTACGAGCAGTACTTC.

The chain carries TRBV2 and TRBJ1-2, with a tentative D call TRBD1 (5 bases). The CDR3 sequence is 13 residues long. V was shortened by 7 bases and J by 2 bases, with 11 bases between the two germline ends. Germline CDR1 SNHLY, CDR2 FYNNEI. The CDR3 coding sequence is TGTGCCAGCAATTGGGGGGGGAACTATGGCTACACCTTC. Its protein is CASNWGGNYGYTF.

The chain employs TRBV2 and TRBJ2-7; D could derive from TRBD1 or TRBD2 (6 bases each). This CDR3 has 15 amino acids. Germline V gives CDR1 SNHLY, CDR2 FYNNEI. Trimming removed 9 bases from V and 4 bases from J, with 22 bases in between. CDR3 region: CARSKGGARAYEQYF. Written as DNA, the CDR3 is TGTGCCAGATCAAAGGGGGGCGCCAGAGCTTACGAGCAGTACTTC.

The gene calls are TRBV15 and TRBJ1-4, with 7 bases identical to TRBD1. This CDR3 has 15 residues. V lost 0 bases, J lost 7 bases, and 5 bases stayed unmatched. Per germline, CDR1 LNHNV and CDR2 YYDKDF (reference sequence). Here the CDR3 DNA reads TGTGCCACCAGCAGAGATACAGGGGCGGTTGAAAAACTGTTTTTT. Translation: CATSRDTGAVEKLFF.

CDR3 nucleotide sequence: TGTGCCAGCACGCTAGCGCTACAAGAGACCCAGTACTTC. This codes for CASTLALQETQYF. The V call is TRBV5-5, the J call TRBJ2-5; D perhaps matches TRBD2 (6 bases). CDR3 size: 13 residues. Deletions cut 6 bases from V and 2 bases from J, with 11 bases between. The germline V gene has CDR1 SGHKS and CDR2 YYEKEE (reference sequence).

V is TRBV6-6 and J is TRBJ1-1, with TRBD1 identical over 10 bases. Germline-derived CDR1 and CDR2 are MNHNY and SVGAGI (reference sequence). This CDR3 comprises 13 residues. V was clipped by 5 bases and J by 4 bases; unmatched bases: 1. This CDR3 is CASSGQGVTEAFF. CDR3 nucleotide sequence: TGTGCCAGCAGTGGACAGGGGGTCACTGAAGCTTTCTTT.

This clone was recorded a few times. This chain uses TRBV15 with TRBJ2-1; the match to TRBD2 covers 11 bases. The germline CDR1 and CDR2 sequences are LNHNV and YYDKDF (reference sequence). J was trimmed by 8 bases and V by 5 bases; bases with no gene match: 8. CDR3 length equals 15 residues. CDR3 coding DNA: TGTGCCACCAGCGAAACTAGCGGGAGTGCCCATGAGCAGTTCTTC. Its translation: CATSETSGSAHEQFF.

This clone was counted a single time. The V and J genes are TRBV14 and TRBJ1-5; the D gene is possibly TRBD1 (6 bases). This CDR3 contains 14 residues. The ends were cut back, 4 bases at V and 3 bases at J, with 10 bases in the middle. Germline CDR1 is SGHDN and CDR2 is FVKESK. CDR3 nucleotides: TGTGCCAGCAGCCTACAGGGTTACAATCAGCCCCAGCATTTT. Its translation: CASSLQGYNQPQHF.

J is TRBJ2-1 and V is TRBV11-2; D is possibly TRBD2 (5 bases). From germline, CDR1 is SGHAT and CDR2 FQNNGV. Trimming took 3 bases from V and 2 from J, leaving 11 bases between them. The CDR3 loop spans 15 amino acids. CDR3 DNA sequence: TGTGCCAGCAGCTTCTCCGTCGGGGCCTACAATGAGCAGTTCTTC. It is translated as CASSFSVGAYNEQFF.

The chain links TRBV7-6 to TRBJ2-7; no reliable D call. Trimming removed 5 bases at V and 5 bases at J, with 10 bases between. The CDR3 totals 12 residues. Germline CDR1 is SGHVS and CDR2 is FNYEAQ. CDR3 sequence (DNA): TGTGCCAGCAGCCCCCTGGGTCACGAGCAGTACTTC. Translated, it gives CASSPLGHEQYF.

The chain is built from TRBV7-8 and TRBJ2-2, with D hard to call. The V end lost 1 base, the J end lost 1 base, and 4 bases lay between the germline ends. CDR1 and CDR2 (germline): SGHVS, FQNEAQ. The CDR3 spans 14 residues. Here the CDR3 DNA reads TGTGCCAGCAGCTTAGTTCGGAACACCGGGGAGCTGTTTTTT. Its translation: CASSLVRNTGELFF.

This sequence joins TRBV10-3 and TRBJ2-7; the D gene is possibly TRBD2 (6 bases). Deletions cut 7 bases from V and 4 bases from J, with 11 bases between. The CDR3 is 12 amino acids. CDR1 and CDR2 from the germline V gene are ENHRY and SYGVKD. CDR3 sequence (DNA): TGTGCCATCAAACCTAGCGAATACGAGCAGTACTTC. Translating it yields CAIKPSEYEQYF.

This clone was counted a single time. The genes are TRBV5-1 and TRBJ2-7; TRBD1 is a possible D gene (6 bases). CDR1 is SGHRS and CDR2 is YFSETQ in the germline V gene. Trimming shortened V by 4 bases and J by 0 bases, and 8 bases separated the two germline ends. The CDR3 has 13 residues. The CDR3 DNA reads as TGCGCCAGCAGCCGGACAGCCTCCTACGAGCAGTACTTC. Translated: CASSRTASYEQYF.

The chain is built from TRBV10-3 and TRBJ2-1; D not resolved. V dropped 5 bases and J dropped 0 bases, with 11 bases sitting between them. The CDR3 is 15 residues long. Germline V CDR1 and CDR2: ENHRY, SYGVKD. The CDR3 loop is CAISQEQSSYNEQFF. Here the CDR3 DNA reads TGTGCCATCAGTCAAGAGCAGAGCTCCTACAATGAGCAGTTCTTC.

The rearrangement uses TRBV15 and TRBJ2-6; D may be TRBD1 (5 bases). Germline CDR1 and CDR2: LNHNV and YYDKDF (reference sequence). This CDR3 region has 17 residues. V lost 0 bases, J lost 4 bases, and 13 bases lay in between. CDR3 sequence (DNA): TGTGCCACCAGCAGAGATTACCAGGGAACCGGGGCCAACGTCCTGACTTTC. The encoded protein is CATSRDYQGTGANVLTF.

The V call is TRBV6-1, the J call TRBJ2-3; 8 bases are a match to TRBD2. The CDR3 runs 15 residues. Per germline, CDR1 MNHNS and CDR2 SASEGT. The V gene end was trimmed by 2 bases and the J gene end by 5 bases; junction bases not matched to a gene: 6. This chain's CDR3 is CASSEPGLVKDTQYF. The CDR3 nucleotides read TGTGCCAGCAGTGAACCGGGACTAGTGAAAGATACGCAGTATTTT.

The chain has TRBV7-2 and TRBJ2-7; D gene unclear. Trimming cost V 3 bases and J 0 bases, with 9 bases left between them. Germline CDR1 reads SGHTA; CDR2 reads FQGNSA. The CDR3 is made up of 14 amino acids. The CDR3 coding sequence is TGTGCCAGCAGCTTCGTGGGCACCTCCTACGAGCAGTACTTC. Translating it yields CASSFVGTSYEQYF.

This chain links TRBV5-4 with TRBJ2-6; D is uncertain. Germline V gives CDR1 SGHNT, CDR2 YYREEE (reference sequence). The CDR3 is 15 residues long. V gave up 4 bases and J gave up 4 bases, with 12 bases separating them. CDR3 loop: CASSLGLSGANVLTF. The CDR3 DNA reads as TGTGCCAGCAGCCTAGGGCTTTCAGGGGCCAACGTCCTGACTTTC.

The chain joins TRBV6-1 to TRBJ1-6; D gene ambiguous. Deletions cut 6 bases from V and 7 bases from J, with 10 bases between. CDR3 length: 13 residues. Germline V gene lookup returns CDR1 MNHNS and CDR2 SASEGT. The CDR3 is CASRRIGNSPLHF. The DNA of the CDR3 is TGTGCCAGCAGACGTATCGGCAATTCACCCCTCCACTTT.

The CDR3 DNA follows: TGTGCCAGCAGCTTGACTAGCGGGGGGATCTACGAGCAGTACTTC. Its translation: CASSLTSGGIYEQYF. The chain has TRBV7-6 and TRBJ2-7; TRBD2 aligns across 13 bases. Germline trimming cut 3 bases from V and 3 bases from J; bases unmatched to any gene: 2. Germline CDR1 and CDR2: SGHVS and FNYEAQ. This CDR3 is 15 amino acids long.

This sequence joins TRBV30 and TRBJ1-5; D unresolved. Trimming stripped 0 bases from V and 11 bases from J, with 14 bases between. Germline V gene lookup returns CDR1 GTSNPN and CDR2 SVGIG (reference sequence). The CDR3 runs to 13 residues. As DNA, the CDR3 is TGTGCCTGGAGTGTAAAGGGTGCAGGCGCCCAGCATTTT. This gives the protein CAWSVKGAGAQHF. Looking up the rest from reference TRBV30 and TRBJ1-5 gives the full variable domain: SQTIHQWPATLVQPVGSPLSLECTVEGTSNPNLYWYRQAAGRGLQLLFYSVGIGQISSEVPQNLSASRPQDRQFILSSKKLLLSDSGFYLCAWSVKGAGAQHFGDGTRLSIL.

This chain links TRBV7-9 with TRBJ1-1; perhaps TRBD1 as D (6 bases). The V and J ends lost 5 bases and 0 bases respectively, with 13 bases between them. This CDR3 is built from 15 residues. The germline gives CDR1 SEHNR, CDR2 FQNEAQ (reference sequence). CDR3 DNA sequence: TGTGCCAGCAGCGCAGGACAGTTCATGAACACTGAAGCTTTCTTT. This sequence encodes CASSAGQFMNTEAFF.

V is TRBV7-3 and J is TRBJ1-5, with D uncertain. This CDR3 contains 15 residues. The ends were cut back, 5 bases at V and 0 bases at J, with 11 bases in the middle. Germline lookup yields CDR1 SGHTA and CDR2 FQGTGA. The CDR3 region has the DNA TGTGCCAGCAGCCTGCAGGATTATAGCAATCAGCCCCAGCATTTT. As protein: CASSLQDYSNQPQHF.

Written as DNA, the CDR3 is TGTGCCAGTAGTATAGATCTGGGCACAGATACGCAGTATTTT. It codes for CASSIDLGTDTQYF. This chain uses TRBV19 with TRBJ2-3; no clear D gene. Per germline, CDR1 LNHDA and CDR2 SQIVND (reference sequence). Between the trimmed V and J ends, which lost 0 bases and 1 base, there was a span of 5 bases. CDR3 length: 14 amino acids.

The chain recombines TRBV6-5 with TRBJ2-5, with a tentative D call TRBD2 (6 bases). This CDR3 has 13 residues. The germline V and J ends were trimmed by 0 bases and 7 bases, with 9 bases remaining between them. Germline V gene data show CDR1 as MNHEY and CDR2 as SVGAGI. This chain's CDR3 is CASSYSGGGTQYF. DNA for the CDR3: TGTGCCAGCAGTTACTCGGGAGGTGGGACCCAGTACTTC.

V gene TRBV14 combines with J gene TRBJ2-1; 8 bases line up with TRBD2. The germline CDR1 and CDR2 sequences are SGHDN and FVKESK. J gave up 12 bases and V 0 bases, and 4 bases lay outside the gene matches. This CDR3 is 13 amino acids long. Written as DNA, the CDR3 is TGTGCCAGCAGCCAAGATCGGGAGGGGCGGCAGTTCTTC. Protein: CASSQDREGRQFF.

The CDR3: CASSLRLGGDGGYTF. Here the CDR3 DNA reads TGTGCCAGCAGCTTGCGGTTGGGGGGCGATGGTGGCTACACCTTC. The chain is built from TRBV5-5 and TRBJ1-2, with TRBD1 as a possible D gene (6 bases). Germline values: CDR1 SGHKS, CDR2 YYEKEE (reference sequence). Trimming stripped 1 base from V and 7 bases from J, with 17 bases between. CDR3 length equals 15 residues. The full variable domain, with the rest looked up from reference TRBV5-5 and TRBJ1-2, is DAGVTQSPTHLIKTRGQQVTLRCSPISGHKSVSWYQQVLGQGPQFIFQYYEKEERGRGNFPDRFSARQFPNYSSELNVNALLLGDSALYLCASSLRLGGDGGYTFGSGTRLTVV.

The chain couples TRBV18 to TRBJ2-5; 8 bases agree with TRBD1. The CDR3 has 16 residues. Germline lookup yields CDR1 KGHSH and CDR2 LQKENI. V gave up 3 bases and J gave up 1 base; unmatched junction bases: 7. The CDR3 loop reads CASSPGPDRVQETQYF. The CDR3 DNA reads TGTGCCAGCTCACCGGGCCCGGACAGGGTCCAAGAGACCCAGTACTTC.

V gene TRBV7-8 combines with J gene TRBJ2-7, with D possibly matching TRBD2 (6 bases). Germline CDR1 SGHVS, CDR2 FQNEAQ. The CDR3 loop spans 17 amino acids. V gave up 1 base and J gave up 0 bases, with 16 bases separating them. CDR3 sequence: CASSLGSGTSSSYEQYF. The DNA of the CDR3 is TGTGCCAGCAGCTTAGGCTCAGGGACTTCAAGCTCCTACGAGCAGTACTTC.

V gene TRBV5-4 combines with J gene TRBJ2-7, with 8 nucleotides matching TRBD1. CDR1 SGHNT and CDR2 YYREEE come from the germline V gene (reference sequence). The ends lost 4 bases at V and 3 bases at J; junction bases unmatched: 9. The CDR3 has 15 amino acids. The CDR3 sequence: CASSATGTGLYEQYF. Here the CDR3 DNA reads TGTGCCAGCAGCGCAACCGGGACAGGCCTCTACGAGCAGTACTTC.

The chain recombines TRBV6-6 with TRBJ1-1; D uncertain. The length of the CDR3 is 12 residues. V was trimmed by 6 bases and J by 3 bases, leaving 8 bases between them. The V gene's germline CDR1 is MNHNY and CDR2 SVGAGI (reference sequence). The CDR3 region has the DNA TGTGCCAGCAGAATTACGGACACTGAAGCTTTCTTT. It is translated as CASRITDTEAFF.